This TCR beta chain was recorded in a study of OX40 agonist ivuxolimab in advanced cancers. CDR1 is LNHDA and CDR2 is SQIVND in the germline V gene (reference sequence). This CDR3 spans 13 amino acids. V was clipped by 4 bases and J by 2 bases, with 7 bases between them. The assay was immunoSEQ multiplex PCR, and TCRdb's table has in-frame clones only and misses some. The sample holds approximately 20,000 clones; about 89% are singletons and the top ten take 50%. The sequencing used CD4+ or CD8+ T cells sorted from blood, collected in a trial of the OX40 agonist ivuxolimab. The V call is TRBV19, the J call TRBJ2-3; D is unclear. This clonotype was sampled from an adult with an advanced solid tumor such as melanoma, head and neck, liver or kidney cancer. The CDR3 loop is CASSTANTDTQYF. Written as DNA, the CDR3 is TGTGCCAGTAGTACGGCTAACACAGATACGCAGTATTTT.